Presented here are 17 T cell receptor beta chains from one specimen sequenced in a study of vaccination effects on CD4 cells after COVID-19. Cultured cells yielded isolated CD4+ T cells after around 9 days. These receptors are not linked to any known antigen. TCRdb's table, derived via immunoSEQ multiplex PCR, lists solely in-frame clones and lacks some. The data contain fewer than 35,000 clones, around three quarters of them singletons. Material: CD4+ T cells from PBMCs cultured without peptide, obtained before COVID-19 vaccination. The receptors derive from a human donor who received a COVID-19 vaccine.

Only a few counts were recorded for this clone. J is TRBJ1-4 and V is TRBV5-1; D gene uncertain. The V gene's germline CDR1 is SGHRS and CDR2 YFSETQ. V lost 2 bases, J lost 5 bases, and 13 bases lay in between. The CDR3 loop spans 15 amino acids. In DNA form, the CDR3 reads TGCGCCAGCAGCTTATTAGGGCCTCGGAATGAAAAACTGTTTTTT. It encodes CASSLLGPRNEKLFF.

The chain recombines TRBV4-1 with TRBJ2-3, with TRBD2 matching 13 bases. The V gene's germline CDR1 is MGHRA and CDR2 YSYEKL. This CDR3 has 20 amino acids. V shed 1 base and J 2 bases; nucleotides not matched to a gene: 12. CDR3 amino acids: CASSQGRGTSGRASTDTQYF. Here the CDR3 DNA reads TGCGCCAGCAGCCAAGGAAGGGGAACTAGCGGGAGGGCATCCACAGATACGCAGTATTTT.

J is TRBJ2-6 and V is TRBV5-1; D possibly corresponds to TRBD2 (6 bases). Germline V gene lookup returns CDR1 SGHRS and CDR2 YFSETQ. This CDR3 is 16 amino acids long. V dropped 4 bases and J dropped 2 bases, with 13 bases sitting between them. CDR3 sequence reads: CASSPTGEAGANVLTF. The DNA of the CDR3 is TGCGCCAGCAGCCCCACGGGGGAGGCTGGGGCCAACGTCCTGACTTTC.

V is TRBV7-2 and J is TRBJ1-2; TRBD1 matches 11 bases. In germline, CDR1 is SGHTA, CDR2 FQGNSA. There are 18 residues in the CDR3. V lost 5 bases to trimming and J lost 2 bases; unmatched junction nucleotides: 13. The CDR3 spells CASSMTTEGQGANYGYTF. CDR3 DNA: TGTGCCAGCAGCATGACAACGGAAGGACAGGGGGCGAACTATGGCTACACCTTC.

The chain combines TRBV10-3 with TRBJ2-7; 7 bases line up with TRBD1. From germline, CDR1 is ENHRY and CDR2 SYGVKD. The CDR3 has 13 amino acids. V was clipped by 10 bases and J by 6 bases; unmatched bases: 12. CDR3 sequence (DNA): TGTGCCAGCACCGGGACAGAGCTACGCGAGCAGTACTTC. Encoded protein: CASTGTELREQYF.

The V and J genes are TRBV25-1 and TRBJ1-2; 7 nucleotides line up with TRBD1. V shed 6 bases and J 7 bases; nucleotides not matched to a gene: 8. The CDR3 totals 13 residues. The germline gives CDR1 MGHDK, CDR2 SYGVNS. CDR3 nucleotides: TGTGCCAGCAGCGGTACAGGGGAAGTTGGCTACACCTTC. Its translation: CASSGTGEVGYTF.

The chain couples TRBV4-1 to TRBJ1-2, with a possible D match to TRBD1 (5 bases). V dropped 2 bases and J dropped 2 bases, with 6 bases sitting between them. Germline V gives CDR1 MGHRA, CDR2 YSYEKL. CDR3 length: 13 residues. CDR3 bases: TGCGCCAGCAGCCAACAGGGAAACTATGGCTACACCTTC. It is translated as CASSQQGNYGYTF.

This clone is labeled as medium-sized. CDR3 coding DNA: TGTGCCAGCAGCCCCAAGATGGCGGGAACCTCCTACGAGCAGTACTTC. As protein: CASSPKMAGTSYEQYF. The chain carries TRBV7-9 and TRBJ2-7; D may be TRBD2 (6 bases). CDR3 size: 16 residues. V lost 5 bases and J lost 0, with 17 bases in between. Germline assignment: CDR1 SEHNR and CDR2 FQNEAQ (reference sequence).

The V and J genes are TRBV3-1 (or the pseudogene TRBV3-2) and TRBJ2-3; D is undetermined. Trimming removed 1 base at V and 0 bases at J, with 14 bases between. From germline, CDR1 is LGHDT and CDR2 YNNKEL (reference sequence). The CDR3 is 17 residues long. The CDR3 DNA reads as TGTGCCAGCAGCCAAGGACCGACCCGGCTAAGCACAGATACGCAGTATTTT. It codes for CASSQGPTRLSTDTQYF.

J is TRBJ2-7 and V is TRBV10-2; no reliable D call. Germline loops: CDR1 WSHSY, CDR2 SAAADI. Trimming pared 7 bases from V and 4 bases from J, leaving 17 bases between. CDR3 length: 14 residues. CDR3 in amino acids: CASTRSVVGYEQYF. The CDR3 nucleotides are TGCGCCAGCACTCGTTCGGTTGTCGGGTACGAGCAGTACTTC.

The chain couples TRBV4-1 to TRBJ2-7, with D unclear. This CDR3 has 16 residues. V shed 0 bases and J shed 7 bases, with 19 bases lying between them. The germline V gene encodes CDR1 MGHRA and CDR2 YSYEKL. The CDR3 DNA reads TGCGCCAGCAGCCAAGATGTCGTTGGCTTCCGTCGGGAGCAGTACTTC. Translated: CASSQDVVGFRREQYF.

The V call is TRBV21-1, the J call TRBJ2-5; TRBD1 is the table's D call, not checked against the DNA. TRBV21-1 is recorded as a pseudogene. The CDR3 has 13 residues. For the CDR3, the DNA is TGTGCCAGCAGGCGACAGGGGGTAGAGACCCAGTACTTC. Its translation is CASRRQGVETQYF.

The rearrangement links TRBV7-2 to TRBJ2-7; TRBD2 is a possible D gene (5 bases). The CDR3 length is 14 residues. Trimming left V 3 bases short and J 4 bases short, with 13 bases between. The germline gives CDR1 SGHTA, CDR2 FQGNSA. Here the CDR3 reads CASSFLHGGYEQYF. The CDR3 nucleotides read TGTGCCAGCAGCTTCCTTCATGGAGGTTACGAGCAGTACTTC. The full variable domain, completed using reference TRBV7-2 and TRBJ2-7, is GAGVSQSPSNKVTEKGKDVELRCDPISGHTALYWYRQSLGQGLEFLIYFQGNSAPDKSGLPSDRFSAERTGGSVSTLTIQRTQQEDSAVYLCASSFLHGGYEQYFGPGTRLTVT.

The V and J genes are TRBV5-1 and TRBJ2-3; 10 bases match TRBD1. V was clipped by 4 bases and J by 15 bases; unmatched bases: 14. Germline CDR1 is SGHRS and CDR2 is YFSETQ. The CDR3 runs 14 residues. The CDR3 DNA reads TGCGCCAGCAGCCTACTTCCCGGGACAGGGGATATCTATTTT. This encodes CASSLLPGTGDIYF.

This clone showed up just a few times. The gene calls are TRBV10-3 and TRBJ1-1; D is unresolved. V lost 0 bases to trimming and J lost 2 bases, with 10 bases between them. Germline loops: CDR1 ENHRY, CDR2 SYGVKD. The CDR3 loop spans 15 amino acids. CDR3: CAISESVAKNTEAFF. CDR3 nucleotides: TGTGCCATCAGTGAGTCGGTAGCAAAAAACACTGAAGCTTTCTTT.

The CDR3 DNA reads as TGTGCCAGTAGTATAGACAGGGCCCCCAATCAGCCCCAGCATTTT. Translating it yields CASSIDRAPNQPQHF. This chain uses TRBV19 with TRBJ1-5; D is possibly TRBD1 (5 bases). The V gene's germline CDR1 is LNHDA and CDR2 SQIVND (reference sequence). The CDR3 consists of 15 residues. V lost 0 bases to trimming and J lost 3 bases, with 9 bases between them.

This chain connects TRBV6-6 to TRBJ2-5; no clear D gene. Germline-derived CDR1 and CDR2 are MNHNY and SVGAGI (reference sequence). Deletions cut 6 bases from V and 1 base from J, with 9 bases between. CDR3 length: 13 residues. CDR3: CASRPNFQETQYF. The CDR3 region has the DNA TGTGCCAGCAGACCTAACTTCCAAGAGACCCAGTACTTC.